This record covers a single TCR beta chain. Time point denoted: after trial treatment. The treatment: LDRT plus nivolumab, ipilimumab, low-dose cyclophosphamide and aspirin (RACIN trial). This entry is derived from a study of low-dose radiotherapy and immunotherapy resistance in tumors. As for the study in general: The drug cyclophosphamide was given into a vein at 200 mg/m2 every two weeks, one day before radiation and immunotherapy.

Alpha and beta chains were covered, as first-strand cDNA relied on TRAV- and TRBV-specific primers. Using a constant-region primer together with a V-primer adapter, TCRs were subjected to approximately 20 PCR cycles of amplification. The isolated mRNA underwent amplification through in vitro transcription. TCRdb re-called the reads through MiXCR, storing one row per CDR3 protein. The sample lists about 100,000 distinct CDR3 sequences; less than 25% were seen once. The sample consisted of PBMCs, taken after low-dose radiotherapy plus immunotherapy. This TCR came from a male donor with prostate cancer.

The CDR3 reads CSAKSPDTYNEQFF. The CDR3 coding sequence is TGCAGTGCTAAATCCCCGGACACCTACAATGAGCAGTTCTTC. The chain employs TRBV20-1 and TRBJ2-1, with a tentative D call TRBD1 (5 bases). This CDR3 spans 14 amino acids. Germline V gives CDR1 DFQATT, CDR2 SNEGSKA (reference sequence). Trimming stripped 4 bases from V and 2 bases from J, with 12 bases between.